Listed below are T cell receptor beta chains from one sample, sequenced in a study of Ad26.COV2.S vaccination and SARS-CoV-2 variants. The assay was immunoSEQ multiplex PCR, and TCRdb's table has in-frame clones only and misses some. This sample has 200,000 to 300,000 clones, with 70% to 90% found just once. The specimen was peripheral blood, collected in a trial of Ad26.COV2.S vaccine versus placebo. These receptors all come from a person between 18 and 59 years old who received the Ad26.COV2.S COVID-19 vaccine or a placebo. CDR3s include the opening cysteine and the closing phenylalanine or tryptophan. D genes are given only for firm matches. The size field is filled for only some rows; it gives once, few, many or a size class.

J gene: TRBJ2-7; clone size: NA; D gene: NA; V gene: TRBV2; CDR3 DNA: TGTGCCAGCAGTGATCGGTACGAGCAGTACTTC; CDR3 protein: CASSDRYEQYF
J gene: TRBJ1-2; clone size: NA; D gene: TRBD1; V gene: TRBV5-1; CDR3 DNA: TGCGCCAGCAAGCCGGCCGGACAGGGGGGAGACTATGGCTACACCTTC; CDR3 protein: CASKPAGQGGDYGYTF
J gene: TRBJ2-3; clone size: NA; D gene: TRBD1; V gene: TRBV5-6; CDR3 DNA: TGTGCCAGCAGCTTGGTGGGACAGGGGGGCGCAGATACGCAGTATTTT; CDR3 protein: CASSLVGQGGADTQYF
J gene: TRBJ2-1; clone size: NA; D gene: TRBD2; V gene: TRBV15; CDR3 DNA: TGTGCCACCAGTGAGCGGAGACTAGCGGGTGTGGAGCAGTTCTTC; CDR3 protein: CATSERRLAGVEQFF
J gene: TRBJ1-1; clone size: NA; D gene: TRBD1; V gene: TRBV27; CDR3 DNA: TGTGCCAGCAGTTTCCTTAAGACAGGGTCGAACACTGAAGCTTTCTTT; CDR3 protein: CASSFLKTGSNTEAFF
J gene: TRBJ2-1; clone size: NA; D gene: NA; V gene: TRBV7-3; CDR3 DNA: TGTGCCAGCAGCCTGGACTGGGGGGATAACAATGAGCAGTTCTTC; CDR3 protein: CASSLDWGDNNEQFF
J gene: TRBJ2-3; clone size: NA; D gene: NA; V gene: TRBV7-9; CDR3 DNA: TGTGCCAGCAGCTTGGGAGATTCTAGCACAGATACGCAGTATTTT; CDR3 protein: CASSLGDSSTDTQYF
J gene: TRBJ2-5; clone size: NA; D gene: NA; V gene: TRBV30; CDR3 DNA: TGTGCCTGGAGTGTACACCCTCCAACGGAGACCCAGTACTTC; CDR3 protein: CAWSVHPPTETQYF
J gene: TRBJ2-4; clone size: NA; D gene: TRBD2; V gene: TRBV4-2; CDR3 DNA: TGTGCCAGCAGCCAAGTGAGTCTGCGGGAGATGAACATTCAGTACTTC; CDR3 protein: CASSQVSLREMNIQYF
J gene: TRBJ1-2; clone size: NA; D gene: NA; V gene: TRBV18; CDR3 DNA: TGTGCCAGCTCACCCCGGTCGTTATATGGCTACACCTTC; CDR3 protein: CASSPRSLYGYTF
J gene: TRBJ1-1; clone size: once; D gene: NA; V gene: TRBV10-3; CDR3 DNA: TGTGCCATCAGTGAAATGCCGGGGGGCACTGAAGCTTTCTTT; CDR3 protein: CAISEMPGGTEAFF
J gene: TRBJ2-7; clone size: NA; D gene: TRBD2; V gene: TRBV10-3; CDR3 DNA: TGTGCCATCAGTGAGCGCACTAGCGGGGAGAGGGAGCAGTACTTC; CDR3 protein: CAISERTSGEREQYF
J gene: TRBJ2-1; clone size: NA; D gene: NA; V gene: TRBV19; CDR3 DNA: TGTGCCAGTAGTATAGGAGGAGGGATCAATGAGCAGTTCTTC; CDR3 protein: CASSIGGGINEQFF
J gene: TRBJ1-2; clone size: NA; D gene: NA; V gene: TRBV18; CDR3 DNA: TGTGCCAGCTCACCGCAAGAGGGGGAAGGCTACACCTTC; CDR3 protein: CASSPQEGEGYTF
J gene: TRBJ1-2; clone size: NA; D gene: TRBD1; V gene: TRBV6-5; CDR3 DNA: TGTGCCAGCGGAAACAGGGGGATCTCCTATGGCTACACCTTC; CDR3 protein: CASGNRGISYGYTF
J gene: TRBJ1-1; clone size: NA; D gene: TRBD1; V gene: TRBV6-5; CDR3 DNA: TGTGCCAGCAGCCAGGGGGCGCGGGTCACTGAAGCTTTCTTT; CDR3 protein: CASSQGARVTEAFF
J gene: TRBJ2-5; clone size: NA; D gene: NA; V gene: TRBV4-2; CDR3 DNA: TGTGCCAGCAGCCAAGAGGGAGGAGCAGAGACCCAGTACTTC; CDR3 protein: CASSQEGGAETQYF
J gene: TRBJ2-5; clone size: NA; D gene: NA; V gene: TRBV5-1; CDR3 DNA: TGCGCCAGCAGCTTGTCTCCTTTACAAGAGACCCAGTACTTC; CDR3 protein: CASSLSPLQETQYF
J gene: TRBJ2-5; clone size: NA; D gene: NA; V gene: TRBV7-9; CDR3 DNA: TGTGCCAGCAGCCCGAAAGAGACCCAGTACTTC; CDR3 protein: CASSPKETQYF
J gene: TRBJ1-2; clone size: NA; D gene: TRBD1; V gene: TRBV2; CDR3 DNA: TGTGCCAGCAGAGAGGGACAGGGGCACTATGGCTACACCTTC; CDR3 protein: CASREGQGHYGYTF
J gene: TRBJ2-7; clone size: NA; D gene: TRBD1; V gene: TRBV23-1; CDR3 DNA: TGCGCCAGCTTCCCACTCGAGACAGGGCGGCTTTCCTACGAGCAGTACTTC; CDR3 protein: CASFPLETGRLSYEQYF
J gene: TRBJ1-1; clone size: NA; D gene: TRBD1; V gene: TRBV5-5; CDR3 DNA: TGTGCCAGCAGCTTCACAGGGGGGCCTGAAGCTTTCTTT; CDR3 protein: CASSFTGGPEAFF
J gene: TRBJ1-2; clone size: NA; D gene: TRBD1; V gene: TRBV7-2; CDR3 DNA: TGTGCCAGCAGCTTACTGGGCCGGGACAGGCTCTATGGCTACACCTTC; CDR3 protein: CASSLLGRDRLYGYTF
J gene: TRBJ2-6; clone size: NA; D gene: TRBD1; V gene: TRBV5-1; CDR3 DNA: TGCGCCAGCAGCTTGGGAGCGAGGACAGGGCCCAACGTCCTGACTTTC; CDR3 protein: CASSLGARTGPNVLTF
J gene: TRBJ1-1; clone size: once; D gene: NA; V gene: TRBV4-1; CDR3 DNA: TGCGCCAGCAGCCAAGATCGGGGACTGGGCACTGAAGCTTTCTTT; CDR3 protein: CASSQDRGLGTEAFF
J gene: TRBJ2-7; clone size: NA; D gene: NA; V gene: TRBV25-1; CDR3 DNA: TGTGCCAGCAGTGGATTTCCCCGACAGGACGAGCAGTACTTC; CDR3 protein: CASSGFPRQDEQYF
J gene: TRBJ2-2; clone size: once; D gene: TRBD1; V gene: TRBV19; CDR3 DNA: TGTGCCAGTAGTATAGGCATAGGGGGCGACACCGGGGAGCTGTTTTTT; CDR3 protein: CASSIGIGGDTGELFF
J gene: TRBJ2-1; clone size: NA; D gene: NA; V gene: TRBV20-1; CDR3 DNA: TGCAGTGCTCCACAGGGTCAGCAGTTCTTC; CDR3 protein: CSAPQGQQFF
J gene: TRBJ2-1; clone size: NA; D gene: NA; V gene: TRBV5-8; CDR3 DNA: TGTGCCAGCAGCTTCTCTACTGAGCAGTTCTTC; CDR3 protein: CASSFSTEQFF
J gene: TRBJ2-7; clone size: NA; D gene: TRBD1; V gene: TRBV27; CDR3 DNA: TGTGCCAGCAGTAAAGGACAGGGGATCTACGAGCAGTACTTC; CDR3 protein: CASSKGQGIYEQYF
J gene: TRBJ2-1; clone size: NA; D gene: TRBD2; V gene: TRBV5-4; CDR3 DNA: TGTGCCAGCAGCCCTAAGGGGCGGGAGGAGTTCAATGAGCAGTTCTTC; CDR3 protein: CASSPKGREEFNEQFF
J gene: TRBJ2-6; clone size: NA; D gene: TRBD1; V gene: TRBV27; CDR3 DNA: TGTGCCAGCAGTTCCAGGGGGCCCGGGGCCAACGTCCTGACTTTC; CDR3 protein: CASSSRGPGANVLTF
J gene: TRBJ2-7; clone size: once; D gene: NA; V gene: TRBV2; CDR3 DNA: TGTGCCAGCAGTTCTCGGGGAGAAGAGCAGTACTTC; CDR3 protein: CASSSRGEEQYF
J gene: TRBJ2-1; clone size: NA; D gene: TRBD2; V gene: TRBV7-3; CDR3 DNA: TGTGCCAGCAGCTTATTCGGACTAGGGATTAATGAGCAGTTCTTC; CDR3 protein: CASSLFGLGINEQFF
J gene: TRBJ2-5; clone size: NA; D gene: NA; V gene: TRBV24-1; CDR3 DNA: TGTGCCACCAGTGATGCCGGATCCCAGAGGGAGTCGTGGGAGACCCAGTACTTC; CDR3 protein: CATSDAGSQRESWETQYF